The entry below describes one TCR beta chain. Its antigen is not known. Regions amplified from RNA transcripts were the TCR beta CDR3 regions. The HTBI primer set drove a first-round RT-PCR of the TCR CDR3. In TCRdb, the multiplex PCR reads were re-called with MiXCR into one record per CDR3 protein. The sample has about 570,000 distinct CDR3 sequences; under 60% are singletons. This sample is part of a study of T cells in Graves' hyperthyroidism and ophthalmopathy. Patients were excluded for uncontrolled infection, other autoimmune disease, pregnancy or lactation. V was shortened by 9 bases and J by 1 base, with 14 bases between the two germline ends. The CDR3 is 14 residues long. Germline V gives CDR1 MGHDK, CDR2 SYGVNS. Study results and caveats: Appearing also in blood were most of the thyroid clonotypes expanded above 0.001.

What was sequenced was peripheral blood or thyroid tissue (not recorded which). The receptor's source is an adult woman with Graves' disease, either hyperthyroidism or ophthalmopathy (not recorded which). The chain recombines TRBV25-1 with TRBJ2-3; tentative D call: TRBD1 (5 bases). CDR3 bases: TGTGCCAGAACAGGTATAATGCGCACAGATACGCAGTATTTT. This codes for CARTGIMRTDTQYF.